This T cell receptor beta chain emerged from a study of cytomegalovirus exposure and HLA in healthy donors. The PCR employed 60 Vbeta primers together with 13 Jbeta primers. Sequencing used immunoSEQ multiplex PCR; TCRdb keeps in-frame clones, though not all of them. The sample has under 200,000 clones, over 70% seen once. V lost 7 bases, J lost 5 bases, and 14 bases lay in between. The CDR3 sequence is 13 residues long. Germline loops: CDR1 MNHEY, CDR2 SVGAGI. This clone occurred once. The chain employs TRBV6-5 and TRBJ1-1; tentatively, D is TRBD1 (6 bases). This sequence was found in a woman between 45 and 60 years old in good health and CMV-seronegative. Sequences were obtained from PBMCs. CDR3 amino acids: CASTLRGTTEAFF. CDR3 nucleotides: TGTGCCAGCACTCTAAGGGGGACAACTGAAGCTTTCTTT.